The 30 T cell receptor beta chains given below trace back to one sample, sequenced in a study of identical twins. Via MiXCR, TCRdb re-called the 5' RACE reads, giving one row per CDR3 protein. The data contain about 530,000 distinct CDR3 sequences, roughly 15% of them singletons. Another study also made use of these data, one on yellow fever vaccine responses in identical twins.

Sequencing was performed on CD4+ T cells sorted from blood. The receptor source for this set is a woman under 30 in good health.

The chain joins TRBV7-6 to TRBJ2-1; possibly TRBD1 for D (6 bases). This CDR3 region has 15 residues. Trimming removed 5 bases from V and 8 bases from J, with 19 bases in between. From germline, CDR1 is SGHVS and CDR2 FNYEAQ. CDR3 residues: CASSPLGRGEDEQFF. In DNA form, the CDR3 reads TGTGCCAGCAGCCCCCTGGGCAGGGGAGAGGATGAGCAGTTCTTC.

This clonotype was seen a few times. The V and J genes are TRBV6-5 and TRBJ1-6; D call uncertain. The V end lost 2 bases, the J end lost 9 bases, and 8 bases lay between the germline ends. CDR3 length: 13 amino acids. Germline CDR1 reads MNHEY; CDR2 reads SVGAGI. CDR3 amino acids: CASSYGVISPLHF. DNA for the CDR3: TGTGCCAGCAGTTACGGGGTTATTTCACCCCTCCACTTT.

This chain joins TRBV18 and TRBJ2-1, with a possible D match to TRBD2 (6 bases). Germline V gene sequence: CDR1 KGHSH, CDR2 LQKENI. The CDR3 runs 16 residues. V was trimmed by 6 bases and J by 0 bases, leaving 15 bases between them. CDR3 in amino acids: CASSQLAANSYNEQFF. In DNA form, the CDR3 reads TGTGCCAGCTCCCAACTAGCTGCAAACTCCTACAATGAGCAGTTCTTC.

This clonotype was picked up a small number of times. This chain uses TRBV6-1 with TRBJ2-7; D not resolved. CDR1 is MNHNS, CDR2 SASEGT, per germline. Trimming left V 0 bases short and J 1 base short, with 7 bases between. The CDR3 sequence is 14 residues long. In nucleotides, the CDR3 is TGTGCCAGCAGTGAAGCGATTGGATCCTACGAGCAGTACTTC. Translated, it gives CASSEAIGSYEQYF.

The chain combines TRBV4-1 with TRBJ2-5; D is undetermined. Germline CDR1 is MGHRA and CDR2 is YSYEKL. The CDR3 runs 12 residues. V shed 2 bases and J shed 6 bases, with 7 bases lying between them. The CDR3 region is CASSQPAQTQYF. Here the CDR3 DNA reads TGCGCCAGCAGCCAACCGGCGCAGACCCAGTACTTC.

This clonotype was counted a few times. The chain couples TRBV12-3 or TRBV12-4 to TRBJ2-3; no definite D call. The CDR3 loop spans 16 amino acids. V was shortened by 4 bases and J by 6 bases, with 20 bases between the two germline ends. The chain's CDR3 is CASSSYVKDVWDTQYF. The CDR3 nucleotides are TGTGCCAGCAGTTCCTATGTTAAGGACGTGTGGGATACGCAGTATTTT.

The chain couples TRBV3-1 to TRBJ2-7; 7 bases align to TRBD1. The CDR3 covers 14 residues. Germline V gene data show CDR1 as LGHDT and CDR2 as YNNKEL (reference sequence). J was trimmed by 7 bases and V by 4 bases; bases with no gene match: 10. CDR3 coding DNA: TGTGCCAGCAGCCGGAACATCGACAGGGCTGAGCAGTACGTC. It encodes CASSRNIDRAEQYV.

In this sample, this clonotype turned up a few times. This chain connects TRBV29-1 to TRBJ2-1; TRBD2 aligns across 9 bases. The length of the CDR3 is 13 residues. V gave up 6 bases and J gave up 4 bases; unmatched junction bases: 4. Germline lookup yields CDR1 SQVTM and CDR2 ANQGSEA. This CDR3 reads CSVLAGSYNEQFF. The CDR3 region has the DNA TGCAGCGTCCTAGCGGGGTCGTACAATGAGCAGTTCTTC.

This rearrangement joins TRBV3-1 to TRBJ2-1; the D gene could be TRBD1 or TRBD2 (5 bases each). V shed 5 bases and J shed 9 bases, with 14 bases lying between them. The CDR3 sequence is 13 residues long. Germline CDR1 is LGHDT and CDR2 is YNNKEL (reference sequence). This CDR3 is CASSTRFRGEQFF. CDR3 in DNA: TGTGCCAGCAGCACTAGATTTAGGGGTGAGCAGTTCTTC.

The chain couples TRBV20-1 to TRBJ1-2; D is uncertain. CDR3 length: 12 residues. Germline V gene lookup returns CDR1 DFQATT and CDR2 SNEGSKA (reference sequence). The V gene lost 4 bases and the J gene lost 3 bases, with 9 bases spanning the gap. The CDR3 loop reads CSAKQFDYGYTF. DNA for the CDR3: TGCAGTGCTAAACAGTTTGACTATGGCTACACCTTC.

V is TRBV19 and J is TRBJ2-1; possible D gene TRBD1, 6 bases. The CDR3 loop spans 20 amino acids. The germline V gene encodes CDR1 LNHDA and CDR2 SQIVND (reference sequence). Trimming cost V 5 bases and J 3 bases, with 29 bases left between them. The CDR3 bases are TGTGCCAGTAGTCCCGCGTGGGCCAGGGGCGAGTTGGGAAACTACAATGAGCAGTTCTTC. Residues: CASSPAWARGELGNYNEQFF.

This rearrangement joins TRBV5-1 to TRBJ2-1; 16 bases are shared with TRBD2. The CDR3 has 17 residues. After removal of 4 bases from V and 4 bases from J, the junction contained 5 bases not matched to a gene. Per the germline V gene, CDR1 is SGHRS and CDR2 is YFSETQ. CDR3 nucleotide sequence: TGCGCCAGCAGCCGGGGACTAGCGGGGGGGACATACAATGAGCAGTTCTTC. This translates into CASSRGLAGGTYNEQFF.

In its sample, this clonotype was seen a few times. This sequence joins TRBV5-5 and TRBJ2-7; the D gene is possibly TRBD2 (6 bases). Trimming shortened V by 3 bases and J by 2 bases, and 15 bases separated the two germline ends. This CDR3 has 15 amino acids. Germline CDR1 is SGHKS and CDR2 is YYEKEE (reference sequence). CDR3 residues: CASSSGDRKAYEQYF. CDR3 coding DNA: TGTGCCAGCAGCTCGGGGGATCGGAAGGCCTACGAGCAGTACTTC. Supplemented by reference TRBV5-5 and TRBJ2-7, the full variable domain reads DAGVTQSPTHLIKTRGQQVTLRCSPISGHKSVSWYQQVLGQGPQFIFQYYEKEERGRGNFPDRFSARQFPNYSSELNVNALLLGDSALYLCASSSGDRKAYEQYFGPGTRLTVT.

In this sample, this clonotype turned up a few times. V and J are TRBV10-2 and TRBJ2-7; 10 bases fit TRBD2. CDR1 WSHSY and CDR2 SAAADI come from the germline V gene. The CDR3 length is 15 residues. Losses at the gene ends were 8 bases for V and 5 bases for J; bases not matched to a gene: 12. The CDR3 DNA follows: TGCGCCAGCCATTACCTAGCGGGAGTCGGGGACGAGCAGTACTTC. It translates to CASHYLAGVGDEQYF.

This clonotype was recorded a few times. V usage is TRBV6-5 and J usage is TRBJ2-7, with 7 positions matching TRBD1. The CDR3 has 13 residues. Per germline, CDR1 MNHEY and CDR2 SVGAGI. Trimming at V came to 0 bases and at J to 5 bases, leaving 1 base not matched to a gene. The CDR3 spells CASSYSTGNEQYF. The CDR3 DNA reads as TGTGCCAGCAGTTACTCGACAGGGAACGAGCAGTACTTC.

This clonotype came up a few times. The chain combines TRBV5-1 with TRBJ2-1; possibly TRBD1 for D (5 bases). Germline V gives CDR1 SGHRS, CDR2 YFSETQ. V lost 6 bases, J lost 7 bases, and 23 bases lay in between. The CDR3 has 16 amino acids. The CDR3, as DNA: TGCGCCAGCACTAACCCACAGGACCGAGTGGGTAATGAGCAGTTCTTC. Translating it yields CASTNPQDRVGNEQFF.

The CDR3 coding sequence is TGTGCCAGCAGTGGGGGACAGGGCTACGAGCAGTACTTC. Residues: CASSGGQGYEQYF. The J gene is TRBJ2-7, the V gene TRBV2, with 9 positions matching TRBD1. Germline-derived CDR1 and CDR2 are SNHLY and FYNNEI. The CDR3 covers 13 residues. Trimming took 4 bases from V and 3 from J; bases not matched to a gene: 1.

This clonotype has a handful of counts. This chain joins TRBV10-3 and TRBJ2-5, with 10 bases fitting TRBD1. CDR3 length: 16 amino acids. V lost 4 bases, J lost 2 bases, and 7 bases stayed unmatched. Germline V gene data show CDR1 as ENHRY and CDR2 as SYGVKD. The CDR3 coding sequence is TGTGCCATCAGTGGGGGACAGGGGTCGGCTCAAGAGACCCAGTACTTC. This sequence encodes CAISGGQGSAQETQYF.

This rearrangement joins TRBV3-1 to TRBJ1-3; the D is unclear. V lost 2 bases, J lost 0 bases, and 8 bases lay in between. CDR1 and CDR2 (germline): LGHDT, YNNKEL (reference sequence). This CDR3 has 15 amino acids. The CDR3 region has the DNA TGTGCCAGCAGCCAATATCAGAGCTCTGGAAACACCATATATTTT. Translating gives CASSQYQSSGNTIYF.

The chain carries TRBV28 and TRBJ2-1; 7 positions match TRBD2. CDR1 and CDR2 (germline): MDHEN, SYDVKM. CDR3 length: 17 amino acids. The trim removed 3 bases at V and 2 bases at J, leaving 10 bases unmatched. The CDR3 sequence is CASSFGLGGSPYNEQFF. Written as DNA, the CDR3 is TGTGCCAGCAGTTTTGGTTTAGGCGGGAGCCCCTACAATGAGCAGTTCTTC. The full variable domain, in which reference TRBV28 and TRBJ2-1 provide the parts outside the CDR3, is DVKVTQSSRYLVKRTGEKVFLECVQDMDHENMFWYRQDPGLGLRLIYFSYDVKMKEKGDIPEGYSVSREKKERFSLILESASTNQTSMYLCASSFGLGGSPYNEQFFGPGTRLTVL.

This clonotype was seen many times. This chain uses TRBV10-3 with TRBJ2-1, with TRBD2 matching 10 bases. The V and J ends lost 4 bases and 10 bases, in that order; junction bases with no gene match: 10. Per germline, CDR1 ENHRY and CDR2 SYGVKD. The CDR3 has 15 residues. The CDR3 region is CAISGGASGSEEQFF. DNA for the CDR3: TGTGCCATCAGTGGGGGAGCTAGCGGGAGTGAAGAGCAGTTCTTC.

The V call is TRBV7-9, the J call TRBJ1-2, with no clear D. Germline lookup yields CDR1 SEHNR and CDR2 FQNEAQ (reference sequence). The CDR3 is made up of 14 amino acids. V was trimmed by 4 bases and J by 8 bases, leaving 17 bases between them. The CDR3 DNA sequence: TGTGCCAGCAGCTCTGACCTCCCGGGGTACGGCTACACCTTC. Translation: CASSSDLPGYGYTF.

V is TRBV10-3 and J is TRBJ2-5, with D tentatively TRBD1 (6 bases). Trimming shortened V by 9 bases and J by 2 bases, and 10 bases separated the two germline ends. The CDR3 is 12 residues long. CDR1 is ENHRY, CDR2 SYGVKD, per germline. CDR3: CAISGAQETQYF. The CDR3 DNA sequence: TGTGCCATTTCAGGGGCTCAAGAGACCCAGTACTTC.

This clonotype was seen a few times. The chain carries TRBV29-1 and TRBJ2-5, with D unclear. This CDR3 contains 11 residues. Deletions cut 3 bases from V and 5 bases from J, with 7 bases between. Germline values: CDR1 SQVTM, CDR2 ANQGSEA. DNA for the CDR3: TGCAGCGTTGATGGACCGGAGACCCAGTACTTC. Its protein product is CSVDGPETQYF. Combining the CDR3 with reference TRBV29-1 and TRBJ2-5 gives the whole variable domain SAVISQKPSRDICQRGTSLTIQCQVDSQVTMMFWYRQQPGQSLTLIATANQGSEATYESGFVIDKFPISRPNLTFSTLTVSNMSPEDSSIYLCSVDGPETQYFGPGTRLLVL.

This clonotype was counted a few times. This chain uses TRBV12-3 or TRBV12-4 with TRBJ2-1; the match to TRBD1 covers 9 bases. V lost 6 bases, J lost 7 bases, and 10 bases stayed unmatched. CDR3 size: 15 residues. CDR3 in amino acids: CASSLLQGAWNEQFF. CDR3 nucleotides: TGTGCCAGCAGCCTTCTACAGGGGGCTTGGAATGAGCAGTTCTTC.

The CDR3 nucleotides are TGTGCCAGCAGCCCGTCCGCAGGTAACAATGAGCAGTTCTTC. As protein: CASSPSAGNNEQFF. The V and J genes are TRBV7-6 and TRBJ2-1; the D is unclear. V gave up 5 bases and J gave up 5 bases, with 13 bases separating them. Germline loops: CDR1 SGHVS, CDR2 FNYEAQ. The CDR3 contains 14 residues.

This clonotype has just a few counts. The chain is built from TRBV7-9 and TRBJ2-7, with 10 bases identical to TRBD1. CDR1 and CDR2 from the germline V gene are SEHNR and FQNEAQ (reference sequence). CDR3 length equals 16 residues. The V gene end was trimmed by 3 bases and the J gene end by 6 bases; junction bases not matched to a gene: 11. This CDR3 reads CASSLYGTGDFLEQYF. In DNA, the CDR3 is TGTGCCAGCAGCTTGTATGGGACAGGGGATTTTCTCGAGCAGTACTTC.

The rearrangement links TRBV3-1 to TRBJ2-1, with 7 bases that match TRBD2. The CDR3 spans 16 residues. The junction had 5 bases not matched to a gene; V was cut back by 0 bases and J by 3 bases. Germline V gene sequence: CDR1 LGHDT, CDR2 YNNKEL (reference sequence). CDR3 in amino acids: CASSQERLAVYNEQFF. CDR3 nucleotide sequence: TGTGCCAGCAGCCAAGAAAGGCTAGCGGTCTACAATGAGCAGTTCTTC.

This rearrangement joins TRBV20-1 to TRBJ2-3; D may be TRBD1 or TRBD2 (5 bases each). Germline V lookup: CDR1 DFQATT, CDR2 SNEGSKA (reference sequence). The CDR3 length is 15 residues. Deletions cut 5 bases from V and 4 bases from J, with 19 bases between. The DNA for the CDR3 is TGCAGTGCTCGGGACCCCTCGAGCAGACCAGATACGCAGTATTTT. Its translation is CSARDPSSRPDTQYF.

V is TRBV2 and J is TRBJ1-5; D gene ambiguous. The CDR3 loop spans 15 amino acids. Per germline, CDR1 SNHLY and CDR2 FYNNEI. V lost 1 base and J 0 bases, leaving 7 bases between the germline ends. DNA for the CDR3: TGTGCCAGCAGTGAAGGGCCAGTTAGCAATCAGCCCCAGCATTTT. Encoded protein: CASSEGPVSNQPQHF.